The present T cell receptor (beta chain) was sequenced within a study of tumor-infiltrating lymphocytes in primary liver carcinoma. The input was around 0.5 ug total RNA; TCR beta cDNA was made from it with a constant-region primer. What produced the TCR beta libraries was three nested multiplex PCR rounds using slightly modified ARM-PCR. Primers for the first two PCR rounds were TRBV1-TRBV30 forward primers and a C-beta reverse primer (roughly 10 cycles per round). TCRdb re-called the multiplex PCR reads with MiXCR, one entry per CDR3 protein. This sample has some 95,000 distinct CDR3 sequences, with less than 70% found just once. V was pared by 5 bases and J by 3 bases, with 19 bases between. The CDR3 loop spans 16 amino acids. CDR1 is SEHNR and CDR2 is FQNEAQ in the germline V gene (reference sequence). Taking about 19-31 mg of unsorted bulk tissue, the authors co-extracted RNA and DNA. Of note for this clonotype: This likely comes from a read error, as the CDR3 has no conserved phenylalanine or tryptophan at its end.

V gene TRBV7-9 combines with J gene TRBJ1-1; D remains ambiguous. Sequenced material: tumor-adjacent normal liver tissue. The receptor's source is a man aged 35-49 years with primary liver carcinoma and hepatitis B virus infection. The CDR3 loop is CASSPLSGAGYTEAFI. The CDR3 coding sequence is TGTGCCAGCAGCCCGTTGAGCGGAGCGGGTTACACTGAAGCTTTCATT.